The rows below give T cell receptor beta chains drawn from one sample of a study of T cells after yellow fever vaccination. TCRdb redid the calling of the 5' RACE reads with MiXCR, one entry per CDR3 protein. The sample holds 250,000 to 300,000 distinct CDR3 sequences, about 5.2% seen once. The source was CD4+ T cells sorted from PBMCs, collected on the day of the yellow fever booster vaccination. The receptors were sampled from a man between 18 and 35 years old who received the YFV17D yellow fever vaccine. The CDR3 runs from the conserved cysteine through the conserved F or W. D genes are given only for firm matches. Clone size is stated in some rows and not others, as once, few, many or a class when expanded.

abundance: -; v_gene: TRBV7-9; d_gene: TRBD1; j_gene: TRBJ1-3; CDR3aa: CASRLRDRDSVAGNTIYF; CDR3nt: TGTGCCAGCAGACTCCGGGACAGGGACAGTGTTGCTGGAAACACCATATATTTT
abundance: few; v_gene: TRBV7-2; d_gene: TRBD1; j_gene: TRBJ1-1; CDR3aa: CASSMDRNVGYAEAFF; CDR3nt: TGTGCCAGCAGCATGGACAGGAATGTAGGGTATGCTGAAGCTTTCTTT
abundance: few; v_gene: TRBV10-3; d_gene: -; j_gene: TRBJ2-7; CDR3aa: CAISEVLSSYEQYF; CDR3nt: TGTGCCATCAGTGAAGTGTTGTCGTCCTACGAGCAGTACTTC
abundance: many; v_gene: TRBV12-3/TRBV12-4; d_gene: -; j_gene: TRBJ2-5; CDR3aa: CASSLGVQETQYF; CDR3nt: TGCGCCAGCAGCCTGGGAGTGCAAGAGACCCAGTACTTC
abundance: many; v_gene: TRBV7-9; d_gene: -; j_gene: TRBJ2-7; CDR3aa: CASSLGTLAYEQYF; CDR3nt: TGTGCCAGCAGCCTGGGGACACTGGCCTACGAGCAGTACTTC
abundance: few; v_gene: TRBV4-3; d_gene: -; j_gene: TRBJ2-3; CDR3aa: CASSRHGTDTQYF; CDR3nt: TGCGCCAGCAGCCGGCACGGCACAGATACGCAGTATTTT
abundance: few; v_gene: TRBV19; d_gene: TRBD1; j_gene: TRBJ2-1; CDR3aa: CASSKQGQRFNEQFF; CDR3nt: TGTGCCAGTAGTAAGCAGGGACAGAGATTTAATGAGCAGTTCTTC
abundance: -; v_gene: TRBV11-2; d_gene: -; j_gene: TRBJ1-1; CDR3aa: CASSLVVAMNTEAFF; CDR3nt: TGTGCCAGCAGCTTAGTAGTAGCTATGAACACTGAAGCTTTCTTT
abundance: few; v_gene: TRBV5-4; d_gene: -; j_gene: TRBJ2-5; CDR3aa: CASSQDDTAGTQYF; CDR3nt: TGTGCCAGCAGCCAAGACGACACGGCGGGGACCCAGTACTTC
abundance: few; v_gene: TRBV20-1; d_gene: -; j_gene: TRBJ1-2; CDR3aa: CSAPPSGRPNYGYTF; CDR3nt: TGCAGTGCTCCACCCTCGGGCAGGCCGAACTATGGCTACACCTTC
abundance: many; v_gene: TRBV9; d_gene: -; j_gene: TRBJ1-5; CDR3aa: CASSVEQEGQPQHF; CDR3nt: TGTGCCAGCAGCGTTGAACAAGAGGGCCAGCCCCAGCATTTT
abundance: many; v_gene: TRBV6-5; d_gene: -; j_gene: TRBJ2-3; CDR3aa: CASTKWGQRTDTQYF; CDR3nt: TGTGCCAGCACCAAATGGGGACAACGCACAGATACGCAGTATTTT
abundance: -; v_gene: TRBV7-3; d_gene: -; j_gene: TRBJ2-3; CDR3aa: CASSLNLGGRTDTQYF; CDR3nt: TGTGCCAGCAGCCTCAATTTGGGGGGGCGCACAGATACGCAGTATTTT
abundance: many; v_gene: TRBV18; d_gene: -; j_gene: TRBJ2-5; CDR3aa: CASSPGVGETQYF; CDR3nt: TGTGCCAGCTCACCGGGAGTCGGAGAGACCCAGTACTTC
abundance: few; v_gene: TRBV4-2; d_gene: -; j_gene: TRBJ1-1; CDR3aa: CASSQDLRGGWDMNTEAFF; CDR3nt: TGTGCCAGCAGCCAAGATCTTAGAGGGGGATGGGACATGAACACTGAAGCTTTCTTT
abundance: many; v_gene: TRBV7-2; d_gene: -; j_gene: TRBJ2-5; CDR3aa: CASSFGSVKGTQYF; CDR3nt: TGTGCCAGCAGTTTTGGTTCCGTAAAGGGGACCCAGTACTTC
abundance: few; v_gene: TRBV7-2; d_gene: -; j_gene: TRBJ2-5; CDR3aa: CASRERGWTQETQYF; CDR3nt: TGTGCCAGCAGGGAAAGGGGGTGGACCCAAGAGACCCAGTACTTC
abundance: few; v_gene: TRBV2; d_gene: -; j_gene: TRBJ2-5; CDR3aa: CASSARREETQYF; CDR3nt: TGTGCCAGCAGTGCTCGGAGGGAAGAGACCCAGTACTTC
abundance: many; v_gene: TRBV5-6; d_gene: -; j_gene: TRBJ2-2; CDR3aa: CASSLSARELFF; CDR3nt: TGTGCCAGCAGCTTGTCCGCTAGGGAGCTGTTTTTT
abundance: few; v_gene: TRBV9; d_gene: -; j_gene: TRBJ1-3; CDR3aa: CASSVGGIGGNTIYF; CDR3nt: TGTGCCAGCAGCGTAGGAGGGATCGGCGGAAACACCATATATTTT
abundance: many; v_gene: TRBV7-9; d_gene: -; j_gene: TRBJ2-6; CDR3aa: CASLMRTAYNSGANVLTF; CDR3nt: TGTGCCAGCCTAATGCGGACAGCTTACAACTCTGGGGCCAACGTCCTGACTTTC
abundance: -; v_gene: TRBV7-3; d_gene: -; j_gene: TRBJ2-1; CDR3aa: CASSPTRGGAEQFF; CDR3nt: TGTGCCAGCAGCCCAACTAGGGGGGGAGCGGAGCAGTTCTTC
abundance: few; v_gene: TRBV28; d_gene: TRBD1; j_gene: TRBJ2-2; CDR3aa: CASQIAGRGSTGELFF; CDR3nt: TGTGCCAGCCAGATAGCCGGCAGGGGGAGCACCGGGGAGCTGTTTTTT
abundance: -; v_gene: TRBV20-1; d_gene: -; j_gene: TRBJ2-7; CDR3aa: CSASGGAYEQYF; CDR3nt: TGCAGTGCTAGCGGCGGGGCCTACGAGCAGTACTTC
abundance: few; v_gene: TRBV6-2/TRBV6-3; d_gene: -; j_gene: TRBJ2-7; CDR3aa: CASSSRPGEGGLPFEQYF; CDR3nt: TGTGCCAGCAGTTCCCGACCAGGGGAGGGGGGCCTCCCCTTCGAGCAGTACTTC
abundance: -; v_gene: TRBV29-1; d_gene: TRBD2; j_gene: TRBJ2-3; CDR3aa: CSVGLAGESTDTQYF; CDR3nt: TGCAGCGTTGGGCTAGCGGGGGAGTCCACAGATACGCAGTATTTT
abundance: many; v_gene: TRBV7-9; d_gene: -; j_gene: TRBJ2-5; CDR3aa: CASTPRARRETQYF; CDR3nt: TGTGCCAGCACCCCCCGGGCTAGGCGGGAGACCCAGTACTTC
abundance: many; v_gene: TRBV4-2; d_gene: -; j_gene: TRBJ1-2; CDR3aa: CASSQDHSRYGYTF; CDR3nt: TGTGCCAGCAGCCAAGATCACAGCCGCTATGGCTACACCTTC
abundance: few; v_gene: TRBV11-3; d_gene: -; j_gene: TRBJ2-3; CDR3aa: CASSFAGRTDTQYF; CDR3nt: TGTGCCAGCAGCTTTGCAGGGCGCACAGATACGCAGTATTTT
abundance: few; v_gene: TRBV21-1; d_gene: -; j_gene: TRBJ2-1; CDR3aa: CASSSHPQSGVPYNEQFF; CDR3nt: TGTGCCAGCAGCTCCCACCCCCAGTCGGGGGTCCCCTACAATGAGCAGTTCTTC
abundance: many; v_gene: TRBV6-2/TRBV6-3; d_gene: TRBD1; j_gene: TRBJ2-1; CDR3aa: CASSYPGQGANEQFF; CDR3nt: TGTGCCAGCAGTTACCCAGGACAGGGGGCGAATGAGCAGTTCTTC
abundance: many; v_gene: TRBV25-1; d_gene: -; j_gene: TRBJ2-3; CDR3aa: CASSEFLGEDTQYF; CDR3nt: TGTGCCAGCAGTGAATTTCTTGGGGAAGATACGCAGTATTTT
abundance: -; v_gene: TRBV4-1; d_gene: -; j_gene: TRBJ1-2; CDR3aa: CASSQEGGWGYTF; CDR3nt: TGCGCCAGCAGCCAAGAGGGGGGCTGGGGCTACACCTTC
abundance: -; v_gene: TRBV5-1; d_gene: -; j_gene: TRBJ2-5; CDR3aa: CASSLGSKIGGETQYF; CDR3nt: TGCGCCAGCAGCTTGGGATCCAAAATCGGCGGGGAGACCCAGTACTTC
abundance: -; v_gene: TRBV4-2; d_gene: -; j_gene: TRBJ2-3; CDR3aa: CASSRDKGAGTQYF; CDR3nt: TGTGCCAGCAGCCGGGACAAGGGAGCGGGTACGCAGTATTTT
abundance: many; v_gene: TRBV10-3; d_gene: -; j_gene: TRBJ2-5; CDR3aa: CAISGGGLETQYF; CDR3nt: TGTGCCATCAGTGGTGGAGGTCTCGAGACCCAGTACTTC
abundance: many; v_gene: TRBV25-1; d_gene: -; j_gene: TRBJ2-5; CDR3aa: CASSEPSSETQYF; CDR3nt: TGTGCCAGCAGTGAACCTAGCAGTGAGACCCAGTACTTC
abundance: few; v_gene: TRBV7-2; d_gene: -; j_gene: TRBJ1-6; CDR3aa: CASSTTQGLVSPLHF; CDR3nt: TGTGCCAGCAGCACCACCCAGGGATTGGTTTCACCCCTCCACTTT
abundance: -; v_gene: TRBV12-3/TRBV12-4; d_gene: TRBD2; j_gene: TRBJ2-3; CDR3aa: CASSFRGGGTDTQYF; CDR3nt: TGTGCCAGCAGTTTTCGCGGGGGGGGAACAGATACGCAGTATTTT
abundance: many; v_gene: TRBV6-2/TRBV6-3; d_gene: -; j_gene: TRBJ2-7; CDR3aa: CASTKTRTMIYEQYF; CDR3nt: TGTGCCAGCACAAAGACCAGGACGATGATCTACGAGCAGTACTTC
abundance: -; v_gene: TRBV4-2; d_gene: TRBD1; j_gene: TRBJ2-6; CDR3aa: CASSQVGTGMVSGANVLTF; CDR3nt: TGTGCCAGCAGCCAAGTCGGGACAGGGATGGTCTCTGGGGCCAACGTCCTGACTTTC
abundance: few; v_gene: TRBV18; d_gene: -; j_gene: TRBJ1-5; CDR3aa: CASSPRPNQPQHF; CDR3nt: TGTGCCAGCTCACCACGTCCGAATCAGCCCCAGCATTTT
abundance: many; v_gene: TRBV18; d_gene: -; j_gene: TRBJ2-3; CDR3aa: CASSPPRIFSTDTQYF; CDR3nt: TGTGCCAGCTCACCACCTAGGATTTTTAGCACAGATACGCAGTATTTT
abundance: few; v_gene: TRBV9; d_gene: TRBD2; j_gene: TRBJ2-2; CDR3aa: CASSVASGVVTGELFF; CDR3nt: TGTGCCAGCAGCGTAGCGAGCGGGGTTGTCACCGGGGAGCTGTTTTTT
abundance: few; v_gene: TRBV6-5; d_gene: -; j_gene: TRBJ1-1; CDR3aa: CASSMQGSGAFF; CDR3nt: TGTGCCAGCAGCATGCAAGGTTCCGGAGCTTTCTTT
abundance: -; v_gene: TRBV6-5; d_gene: -; j_gene: TRBJ2-2; CDR3aa: CASSYSGGGTGELFF; CDR3nt: TGTGCCAGCAGTTACTCAGGGGGGGGGACCGGGGAGCTGTTTTTT
abundance: -; v_gene: TRBV7-2; d_gene: -; j_gene: TRBJ1-5; CDR3aa: CASSLVGGGRGDQPQHF; CDR3nt: TGTGCCAGCAGCTTAGTAGGGGGAGGGCGTGGTGATCAGCCCCAGCATTTT
abundance: few; v_gene: TRBV12-3/TRBV12-4; d_gene: -; j_gene: TRBJ1-5; CDR3aa: CASSLGGLVGVEPQHF; CDR3nt: TGTGCCAGCAGTTTGGGGGGGCTGGTAGGGGTCGAGCCCCAGCATTTT
abundance: many; v_gene: TRBV5-1; d_gene: TRBD2; j_gene: TRBJ2-3; CDR3aa: CASSFRLAGGGDTQYF; CDR3nt: TGCGCCAGCAGCTTTCGACTAGCGGGGGGAGGTGATACGCAGTATTTT
abundance: few; v_gene: TRBV4-3; d_gene: -; j_gene: TRBJ1-1; CDR3aa: CASSQAVGGRNTEAFF; CDR3nt: TGCGCCAGCAGCCAAGCGGTGGGGGGTCGGAACACTGAAGCTTTCTTT